The next 8 T cell receptor beta chains were all read from a single sample in a study of blood T cell repertoires in COVID-19. The assay was immunoSEQ multiplex PCR, and TCRdb's table has in-frame clones only and misses some. This table holds 170,000 or so clones, roughly 89% found once. The sample comprised peripheral blood. These receptors came from a woman aged 70-85 years with COVID-19, enrolled during active disease.

The chain joins TRBV5-1 to TRBJ2-3; 7 nucleotides match TRBD1. The V segment lost 4 bases and the J segment 2 bases; nucleotides outside the gene matches: 7. CDR3 length: 15 residues. Germline CDR1 SGHRS, CDR2 YFSETQ. In DNA, the CDR3 is TGCGCCAGCAGCCCGCCGGGACAGTCCACAGATACGCAGTATTTT. This sequence encodes CASSPPGQSTDTQYF.

The J gene is TRBJ2-3, the V gene TRBV18, with a weak D call TRBD1 (8 bases). The CDR3 is made up of 16 amino acids. The germline gives CDR1 KGHSH, CDR2 LQKENI. V dropped 2 bases and J dropped 3 bases, with 15 bases sitting between them. The CDR3 coding sequence is TGTGCCAGCTCACCAGACAGGGGAGGGCCGACAGATACGCAGTATTTT. Translating gives CASSPDRGGPTDTQYF.

The V gene is TRBV5-1, the J gene TRBJ2-1; no firm D call. Germline loops: CDR1 SGHRS, CDR2 YFSETQ. V lost 3 bases to trimming and J lost 4 bases, with 5 bases between them. This CDR3 has 12 amino acids. The CDR3 protein is CASSYQYNEQFF. The CDR3 DNA reads as TGCGCCAGCAGCTACCAGTACAATGAGCAGTTCTTC. The entire variable domain, with the rest obtained from reference TRBV5-1 and TRBJ2-1, is as follows: KAGVTQTPRYLIKTRGQQVTLSCSPISGHRSVSWYQQTPGQGLQFLFEYFSETQRNKGNFPGRFSGRQFSNSRSEMNVSTLELGDSALYLCASSYQYNEQFFGPGTRLTVL.

This chain connects TRBV2 to TRBJ2-7, with 8 positions matching TRBD2. In germline, CDR1 is SNHLY, CDR2 FYNNEI. This CDR3 comprises 14 residues. The J segment lost 1 base and the V segment lost 4 bases, leaving 3 bases of the junction unmatched. The CDR3 spells CASSGASGSYEQYF. CDR3 nucleotides: TGTGCCAGCAGTGGGGCTAGCGGGTCCTACGAGCAGTACTTC.

The CDR3 bases are TGTGCCAGCAGCCCCTTAGTGGGGGCGCGATTTGGCTACACCTTC. As protein: CASSPLVGARFGYTF. This chain links TRBV3-1 (or the pseudogene TRBV3-2) with TRBJ1-2, with D perhaps TRBD1 (6 bases). With 4 bases removed from V and 7 bases from J, the gap between germline ends came to 19 bases. Germline CDR1 reads LGHDT; CDR2 reads YNNKEL (reference sequence). This CDR3 contains 15 residues.

V and J are TRBV5-8 and TRBJ2-7; the D gene is possibly TRBD2 (6 bases). CDR3 size: 12 residues. The V gene lost 1 base and the J gene lost 6 bases, with 8 bases spanning the gap. Germline CDR1 and CDR2: SGHTS and YDEGEE. The CDR3 here is CASSLRLGEQYF. The CDR3 nucleotides read TGTGCCAGCAGCTTGAGACTAGGCGAGCAGTACTTC.

This rearrangement joins TRBV20-1 to TRBJ2-5; the D is unclear. Looked up from germline, CDR1 is DFQATT and CDR2 is SNEGSKA (reference sequence). The V end lost 4 bases, the J end lost 7 bases, and 10 bases lay between the germline ends. The CDR3 is made up of 11 amino acids. This CDR3 reads CSATDSLTQYF. In nucleotides, the CDR3 is TGCAGTGCTACCGACTCGCTGACCCAGTACTTC.

The chain employs TRBV28 and TRBJ1-1; weak D call: TRBD1 (6 bases). The germline gives CDR1 MDHEN, CDR2 SYDVKM. The CDR3 loop spans 15 amino acids. V dropped 7 bases and J dropped 1 base, with 16 bases sitting between them. CDR3 sequence (DNA): TGTGCCAGCACCAAGTTGGGGGCTACGAACACTGAAGCTTTCTTT. Its translation is CASTKLGATNTEAFF.